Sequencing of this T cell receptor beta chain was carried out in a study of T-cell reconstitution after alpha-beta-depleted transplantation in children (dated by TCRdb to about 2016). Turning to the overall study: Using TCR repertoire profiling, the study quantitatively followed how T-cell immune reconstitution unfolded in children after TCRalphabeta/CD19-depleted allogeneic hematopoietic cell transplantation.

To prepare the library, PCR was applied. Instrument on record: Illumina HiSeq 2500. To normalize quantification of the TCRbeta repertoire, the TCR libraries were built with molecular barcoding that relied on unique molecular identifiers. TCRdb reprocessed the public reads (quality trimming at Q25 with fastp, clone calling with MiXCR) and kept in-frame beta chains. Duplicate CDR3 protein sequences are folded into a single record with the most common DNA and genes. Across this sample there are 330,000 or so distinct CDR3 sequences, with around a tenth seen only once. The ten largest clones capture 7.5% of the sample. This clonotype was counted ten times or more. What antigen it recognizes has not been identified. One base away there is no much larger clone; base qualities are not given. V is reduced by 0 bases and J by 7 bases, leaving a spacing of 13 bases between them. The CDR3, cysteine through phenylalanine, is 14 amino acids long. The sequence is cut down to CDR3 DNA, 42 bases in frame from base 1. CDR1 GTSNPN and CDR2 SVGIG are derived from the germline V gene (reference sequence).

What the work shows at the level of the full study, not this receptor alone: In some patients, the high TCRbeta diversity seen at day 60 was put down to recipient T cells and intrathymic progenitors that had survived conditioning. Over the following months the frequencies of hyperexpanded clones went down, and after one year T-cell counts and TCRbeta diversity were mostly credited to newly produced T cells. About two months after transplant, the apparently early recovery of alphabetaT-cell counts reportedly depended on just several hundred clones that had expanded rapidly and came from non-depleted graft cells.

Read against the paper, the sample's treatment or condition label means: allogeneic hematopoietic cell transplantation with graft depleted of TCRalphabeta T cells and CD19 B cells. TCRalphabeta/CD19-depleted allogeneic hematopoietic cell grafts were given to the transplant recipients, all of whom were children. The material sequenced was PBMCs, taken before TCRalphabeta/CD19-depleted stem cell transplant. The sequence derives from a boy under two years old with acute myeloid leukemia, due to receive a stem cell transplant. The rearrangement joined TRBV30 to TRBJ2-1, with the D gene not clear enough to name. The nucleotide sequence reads TGTGCCTGGAGTGTACCCCCCCAGGAGAATGAGCAGTTCTTC. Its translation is CAWSVPPQENEQFF.